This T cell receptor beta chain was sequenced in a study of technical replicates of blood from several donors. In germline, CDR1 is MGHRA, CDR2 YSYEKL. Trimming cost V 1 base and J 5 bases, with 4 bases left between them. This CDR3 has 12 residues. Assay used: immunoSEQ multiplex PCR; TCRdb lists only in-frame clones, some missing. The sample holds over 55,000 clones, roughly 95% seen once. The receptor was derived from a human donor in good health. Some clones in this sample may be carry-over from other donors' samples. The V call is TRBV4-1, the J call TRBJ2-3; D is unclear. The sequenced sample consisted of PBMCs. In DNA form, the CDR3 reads TGCGCCAGCAGCCAAGGAGGAGATACGCAGTATTTT. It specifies CASSQGGDTQYF.